Listed below are T cell receptor beta chains from one sample, sequenced in a study of response to subunit inactivated influenza vaccine. TCRdb re-derived calls from the RT-PCR reads in MiXCR, one entry per CDR3 protein. Here the sample spans roughly 790,000 distinct CDR3 sequences, around 20% being singletons. The sample here was PBMCs from blood, taken 5 to 6 days after vaccination. These TCRs come from a man aged 45 to 65 who received an inactivated influenza vaccine. CDR3s include the opening cysteine and the closing phenylalanine or tryptophan. Each record gives: clone size, J gene, D gene, V gene, CDR3 protein, CDR3 DNA. The D gene is left open where the match is weak. Part of the rows lack a size; the others show once, few, many or a class for expanded clones.

once | TRBJ2-1 | TRBD1 | TRBV7-2 | CASSPLQGAGEQFF | TGTGCCAGCAGCCCTCTTCAGGGGGCAGGTGAGCAGTTCTTC
few | TRBJ1-5 | . | TRBV6-6 | CASSYYGDQPQHF | TGTGCCAGCAGTTACTATGGGGATCAGCCCCAGCATTTT
. | TRBJ2-3 | TRBD2 | TRBV20-1 | CSADSSLAGGPKGTDTQYF | TGCAGTGCTGATTCTTCCCTAGCGGGGGGGCCTAAAGGCACAGATACGCAGTATTTT
few | TRBJ1-1 | . | TRBV5-1 | CASSLGSWNTEAFF | TGCGCCAGCAGCTTGGGTTCATGGAACACTGAAGCTTTCTTT
. | TRBJ2-5 | . | TRBV29-1 | CSVMVQRETQYF | TGCAGCGTTATGGTTCAGCGAGAGACCCAGTACTTC
few | TRBJ2-7 | TRBD2 | TRBV6-2/TRBV6-3 | CASSPEREGPYEQYF | TGTGCCAGCAGCCCCGAGCGGGAGGGCCCCTACGAGCAGTACTTC
few | TRBJ2-6 | . | TRBV10-3 | CAISAREEANVLTF | TGTGCCATCAGTGCCAGGGAGGAGGCCAACGTCCTGACTTTC
. | TRBJ2-2 | . | TRBV11-2 | CASSSTRTWNTGELFF | TGTGCCAGCAGCTCAACCCGGACCTGGAACACCGGGGAGCTGTTTTTT
. | TRBJ2-2 | . | TRBV3-1 | CASSQGVGGRTGELFF | TGTGCCAGCAGCCAAGGCGTCGGAGGGCGCACCGGGGAGCTGTTTTTT
. | TRBJ1-5 | . | TRBV24-1 | CATIKDVSNQPQHF | TGTGCCACCATCAAGGACGTAAGCAATCAGCCCCAGCATTTT
once | TRBJ1-1 | TRBD1 | TRBV25-1 | CATNKDRGEAFF | TGTGCCACCAATAAGGACAGGGGTGAAGCTTTCTTT
. | TRBJ2-7 | . | TRBV12-3/TRBV12-4 | CASTGRGDEQYF | TGTGCCAGCACCGGCAGGGGTGACGAGCAGTACTTC
once | TRBJ1-1 | . | TRBV7-9 | CASSTGSPTRTEAFF | TGTGCCAGCAGCACAGGGTCCCCGACGAGGACTGAAGCTTTCTTT
few | TRBJ2-7 | . | TRBV20-1 | CSAREGPLREQYF | TGCAGTGCTAGGGAAGGGCCCCTTAGGGAGCAGTACTTC
few | TRBJ1-1 | . | TRBV10-3 | CAISERVGSVKAFF | TGTGCCATCAGTGAAAGAGTGGGAAGTGTAAAAGCTTTCTTT
. | TRBJ2-3 | . | TRBV5-5 | CASSFLPPDTQYF | TGTGCCAGCAGCTTTCTCCCCCCTGATACGCAGTATTTT
. | TRBJ2-1 | TRBD2 | TRBV4-2 | CASSHAGTSAYNEQFF | TGTGCCAGCAGCCATGCCGGGACTAGCGCTTACAATGAGCAGTTCTTC
. | TRBJ2-7 | . | TRBV7-9 | CASSTGNSTGQYF | TGTGCCAGCAGCACCGGCAACTCTACGGGGCAGTACTTC
. | TRBJ2-3 | . | TRBV5-1 | CASSLTGRVTTDTQYF | TGCGCCAGCAGCTTGACGGGGAGAGTCACCACAGATACGCAGTATTTT
. | TRBJ2-1 | TRBD1 | TRBV5-6 | CASSFGTGLFDEQFF | TGTGCCAGCAGCTTCGGGACAGGGCTTTTCGATGAGCAGTTCTTC
. | TRBJ1-3 | . | TRBV20-1 | CSALRPTAGNTIYF | TGCAGTGCCCTAAGGCCCACAGCTGGAAACACCATATATTTT
once | TRBJ1-2 | TRBD1 | TRBV12-3/TRBV12-4 | CASSLGQGGGGYTF | TGTGCCAGCAGTTTGGGACAGGGGGGTGGTGGCTACACCTTC
. | TRBJ1-1 | TRBD1 | TRBV12-3/TRBV12-4 | CASSSTGPSEAFF | TGTGCCAGCAGTTCGACAGGGCCATCGGAAGCTTTCTTT
. | TRBJ2-7 | TRBD1 | TRBV11-2 | CASSPSRTGLSYEQYF | TGTGCCAGCAGCCCCTCTAGGACAGGGCTTTCGTACGAGCAGTACTTC
few | TRBJ2-5 | TRBD1 | TRBV12-3/TRBV12-4 | CASRKGAVRETQYF | TGTGCCAGCAGAAAGGGGGCGGTCCGAGAGACCCAGTACTTC
few | TRBJ1-6 | . | TRBV6-1 | CASSKAEGVKNNSPLHF | TGTGCCAGCAGCAAGGCAGAGGGGGTAAAGAATAATTCACCCCTCCACTTT
many | TRBJ1-1 | . | TRBV7-9 | CASSLISGVQLEAFF | TGTGCCAGCAGCTTAATTTCGGGGGTCCAACTTGAAGCTTTCTTT
many | TRBJ2-2 | . | TRBV12-3/TRBV12-4 | CASSRGANTGELFF | TGTGCCAGCAGTAGAGGGGCGAACACCGGGGAGCTGTTTTTT
. | TRBJ2-3 | TRBD2 | TRBV11-2 | CASSLIGLADLEDTQYF | TGTGCCAGCAGCTTAATAGGACTAGCGGACCTGGAGGATACGCAGTATTTT
. | TRBJ1-2 | TRBD1 | TRBV5-1 | CASSWDRGYGYTF | TGCGCCAGCAGCTGGGACAGGGGATATGGCTACACCTTC
. | TRBJ2-3 | . | TRBV7-2 | CASSLSPGSSTDTQYF | TGTGCCAGCAGCTTGAGCCCGGGAAGCTCCACAGATACGCAGTATTTT